These 25 T cell receptor beta chains were sequenced from one sample in a study of cytomegalovirus exposure and HLA in healthy donors. Assay: immunoSEQ multiplex PCR; the TCRdb copy retains only in-frame clones and omits some. This sample has about 58,000 clones, with around nine tenths found just once. The sample was PBMCs. Receptors originate from a man aged 18 to 29 in good health and CMV-seronegative.

This chain links TRBV27 with TRBJ2-7; 8 positions agree with TRBD1. CDR3 length equals 14 residues. The germline gives CDR1 MNHEY, CDR2 SMNVEV (reference sequence). Trimming at V came to 5 bases and at J to 4 bases, leaving 7 bases not matched to a gene. The CDR3 DNA sequence: TGTGCCAGCAGTCGAGGACAGGGTGTTTACGAGCAGTACTTC. This translates into CASSRGQGVYEQYF.

The chain carries TRBV27 and TRBJ2-5; TRBD1 agrees at 7 bases. Germline V gene lookup returns CDR1 MNHEY and CDR2 SMNVEV (reference sequence). The CDR3 loop spans 16 amino acids. V dropped 5 bases and J dropped 4; count of bases not matched to a gene: 13. The CDR3 DNA sequence: TGTGCCAGCAGTAGATGGGACAGTCGAAGAGGAGAGACCCAGTACTTC. Amino acid sequence: CASSRWDSRRGETQYF.

This clone has only a few counts. Here the CDR3 reads CAALTGTHSNQPQHF. The CDR3 coding sequence is TGTGCCGCCCTGACAGGAACACATAGCAATCAGCCCCAGCATTTT. The rearrangement joins TRBV6-5 to TRBJ1-5; tentatively, D is TRBD1 (6 bases). V was clipped by 11 bases and J by 0 bases, with 17 bases between them. Germline V gives CDR1 MNHEY, CDR2 SVGAGI. This CDR3 comprises 15 residues.

The chain combines TRBV7-9 with TRBJ1-2, with 7 bases aligning to TRBD1. The junction had 11 bases not matched to a gene; V was cut back by 1 base and J by 6 bases. The CDR3 length is 16 residues. Germline assignment: CDR1 SEHNR and CDR2 FQNEAQ (reference sequence). DNA for the CDR3: TGTGCCAGCAGCTTAGGAGGTTCACAGGGGAAGAATGGCTACACCTTC. Amino acids: CASSLGGSQGKNGYTF.

J is TRBJ2-2 and V is TRBV5-1, with D possibly being TRBD2 (5 bases). Germline V gene lookup returns CDR1 SGHRS and CDR2 YFSETQ. Trimming removed 9 bases at V and 4 bases at J, with 19 bases between. The CDR3 has 15 residues. Here the CDR3 DNA reads TGCGCCACGGGAACTCAGGAATTTGGCACCGGGGAGCTGTTTTTT. Amino acid sequence: CATGTQEFGTGELFF.

The V gene is TRBV2, the J gene TRBJ2-6; D is unresolved. Germline CDR1 reads SNHLY; CDR2 reads FYNNEI. The V gene lost 6 bases and the J gene lost 0 bases, with 12 bases spanning the gap. CDR3 length equals 16 residues. Here the CDR3 DNA reads TGTGCCAGCAGGCCGAGGTGGGTCTCTGGGGCCAACGTCCTGACTTTC. Its translation: CASRPRWVSGANVLTF. The whole variable domain, remainder taken from reference TRBV2 and TRBJ2-6, is EPEVTQTPSHQVTQMGQEVILRCVPISNHLYFYWYRQILGQKVEFLVSFYNNEISEKSEIFDDQFSVERPDGSNFTLKIRSTKLEDSAMYFCASRPRWVSGANVLTFGAGSRLTVL.

This clone has just one count. The J gene is TRBJ1-1, the V gene TRBV6-5; 10 nucleotides line up with TRBD1. There are 12 residues in the CDR3. Unmatched junction bases numbered 3, after V lost 6 bases and J lost 8 bases. Germline lookup yields CDR1 MNHEY and CDR2 SVGAGI. The CDR3 loop is CASSPDRGEAFF. The CDR3 DNA follows: TGTGCCAGCAGCCCGGACAGGGGGGAAGCTTTCTTT.

The chain has TRBV27 and TRBJ2-3; D is possibly TRBD1 (5 bases). The V gene lost 4 bases and the J gene lost 0 bases, with 11 bases spanning the gap. The CDR3 is 15 residues long. Germline loops: CDR1 MNHEY, CDR2 SMNVEV (reference sequence). The DNA of the CDR3 is TGTGCCAGCAGTTCGGACACCTCAAGCACAGATACGCAGTATTTT. Translating it yields CASSSDTSSTDTQYF.

The genes are TRBV5-1 and TRBJ2-5, with 9 bases identical to TRBD1. CDR1 is SGHRS and CDR2 is YFSETQ in the germline V gene. There are 14 residues in the CDR3. V was clipped by 5 bases and J by 4 bases; unmatched bases: 6. DNA for the CDR3: TGCGCCAGCAGTGGGACAGGGAGGGGAGAGACCCAGTACTTC. Translated, it gives CASSGTGRGETQYF.

V usage is TRBV10-3 and J usage is TRBJ2-3; TRBD1 matches at 11 bases. This CDR3 has 16 amino acids. Trimming removed 7 bases from V and 4 bases from J; junction bases left unmatched: 10. Looked up from germline, CDR1 is ENHRY and CDR2 is SYGVKD. The CDR3 protein is CAINDRDRGWADTQYF. The CDR3 bases are TGTGCCATCAATGACCGGGACAGGGGGTGGGCAGATACGCAGTATTTT.

This clone was detected only a few times. The V gene is TRBV10-3, the J gene TRBJ2-7; 10 bases line up with TRBD2. The V and J ends lost 4 bases and 1 base, in that order; junction bases with no gene match: 4. The CDR3 is made up of 15 amino acids. CDR1 is ENHRY, CDR2 SYGVKD, per germline. The CDR3, as DNA: TGTGCCATCAGTGCCGGACTAGCGGTGTCCTACGAGCAGTACTTC. Translating gives CAISAGLAVSYEQYF.

This sequence joins TRBV30 and TRBJ1-3, with TRBD1 matching over 8 bases. Germline V gives CDR1 GTSNPN, CDR2 SVGIG (reference sequence). The CDR3 runs to 12 residues. Germline trimming cut 5 bases from V and 4 bases from J; bases unmatched to any gene: 1. The CDR3 DNA sequence: TGTGCCTGGGGACAGGGAGGAAACACCATATATTTT. This translates into CAWGQGGNTIYF.

As DNA, the CDR3 is TGTGCCATCAGTGCAACGGTACCGGGACAGGGGGCGCAGGGCTACACCTTC. Amino acids: CAISATVPGQGAQGYTF. This sequence joins TRBV10-3 and TRBJ1-2; 12 bases fit TRBD1. V was clipped by 4 bases and J by 8 bases; unmatched bases: 14. The CDR3 extends over 17 amino acids. Germline V gene lookup returns CDR1 ENHRY and CDR2 SYGVKD.

This clone was seen just once. The gene calls are TRBV6-1 and TRBJ2-5, with unresolved D. CDR1 and CDR2 (germline): MNHNS, SASEGT. The ends were cut back, 9 bases at V and 5 bases at J, with 10 bases in the middle. The CDR3 consists of 11 residues. CDR3 sequence reads: CARIIEETQYF. DNA for the CDR3: TGTGCCAGGATTATTGAGGAGACCCAGTACTTC.

The chain uses TRBV6-5 and TRBJ2-1, with TRBD2 identical over 8 bases. With V trimmed by 4 bases and J by 3 bases, 8 bases remained unmatched. The CDR3 sequence is 16 residues long. Looked up from germline, CDR1 is MNHEY and CDR2 is SVGAGI. CDR3 residues: CASSSSSGSGYNEQFF. Written as DNA, the CDR3 is TGTGCCAGCAGTTCATCTAGCGGGTCGGGCTACAATGAGCAGTTCTTC.

V is TRBV11-1 and J is TRBJ2-3, with 7 bases that match TRBD2. This CDR3 is 15 amino acids long. Looked up from germline, CDR1 is SGHAT and CDR2 is FQDESV (reference sequence). V lost 4 bases to trimming and J lost 4 bases; unmatched junction nucleotides: 8. DNA for the CDR3: TGTGCCAGCAGCTGGGAGGCGGGAGTAGCAGATACGCAGTATTTT. It translates to CASSWEAGVADTQYF.

The rearrangement uses TRBV29-1 and TRBJ2-3; the D gene is possibly TRBD2 (6 bases). Trimming left V 5 bases short and J 4 bases short, with 16 bases between. From germline, CDR1 is SQVTM and CDR2 ANQGSEA. The CDR3 has 14 residues. CDR3 DNA: TGCAGCGTTACCCCTTGGTGGGAGGCAGATACGCAGTATTTT. It yields the protein CSVTPWWEADTQYF.

The gene calls are TRBV7-2 and TRBJ2-2; TRBD2 matches 9 bases. The CDR3 has 17 amino acids. The trim removed 5 bases at V and 7 bases at J, leaving 14 bases unmatched. Germline CDR1 is SGHTA and CDR2 is FQGNSA. This CDR3 is CASSPRGSGSRGGELFF. In nucleotides, the CDR3 is TGTGCCAGCAGCCCCAGGGGTAGCGGGAGTAGGGGCGGGGAGCTGTTTTTT.

The V and J genes are TRBV10-3 and TRBJ2-7; D gene uncertain. Per germline, CDR1 ENHRY and CDR2 SYGVKD. The CDR3 runs to 14 residues. Trimming stripped 1 base from V and 2 bases from J, with 9 bases between. CDR3 nucleotides: TGTGCCATCAGTGAGTTGGCAGGCACCTACGAGCAGTACTTC. This codes for CAISELAGTYEQYF.

The rearrangement uses TRBV4-1 and TRBJ2-5, with 8 bases identical to TRBD1. The V gene end was trimmed by 3 bases and the J gene end by 2 bases; junction bases not matched to a gene: 11. Per the germline V gene, CDR1 is MGHRA and CDR2 is YSYEKL. The CDR3 is 17 amino acids. The CDR3 loop reads CASSQAKTGGHQETQYF. Here the CDR3 DNA reads TGCGCCAGCAGCCAGGCTAAAACAGGGGGGCATCAAGAGACCCAGTACTTC.

V usage is TRBV27 and J usage is TRBJ2-7; 9 nucleotides align to TRBD2. Trimming removed 5 bases from V and 3 bases from J; junction bases left unmatched: 11. This CDR3 is built from 16 residues. Germline V gives CDR1 MNHEY, CDR2 SMNVEV (reference sequence). This CDR3 reads CASSTTSGARSYEQYF. The CDR3 DNA is TGTGCCAGCAGTACGACTAGCGGAGCCCGAAGCTACGAGCAGTACTTC.

The chain is built from TRBV12-5 and TRBJ1-5, with TRBD1 matching 11 bases. CDR3 length: 15 residues. V was pared by 8 bases and J by 3 bases, with 6 bases of the junction left unmatched. Germline values: CDR1 LGHNT, CDR2 FRNRAP. The CDR3 DNA follows: TGTGCTAGTTTTCGGGACAGGGGGTTCAATCAGCCCCAGCATTTT. Protein product: CASFRDRGFNQPQHF.

As DNA, the CDR3 is TGTGCCTGGAGTTATTGGGGGGACTATGGCTACACCTTC. Translated: CAWSYWGDYGYTF. The chain recombines TRBV30 with TRBJ1-2; possible D gene TRBD1, 5 bases. Trimming pared 2 bases from V and 3 bases from J, leaving 10 bases between. Germline V CDR1 and CDR2: GTSNPN, SVGIG (reference sequence). There are 13 residues in the CDR3.

The rearrangement uses TRBV5-4 and TRBJ2-1; 8 bases align to TRBD1. Germline CDR1 is SGHNT and CDR2 is YYREEE (reference sequence). This CDR3 has 15 residues. V shed 5 bases and J 9 bases; nucleotides not matched to a gene: 13. CDR3 DNA: TGTGCCAGCAGTCCAGCGACAGGGGATCGAGTTGAGCAGTTCTTC. This gives the protein CASSPATGDRVEQFF.

On this clone: Compared with germline, one end of the junction differs, possibly owing to a read error. V and J are TRBV5-4 and TRBJ2-1; a possible D gene is TRBD2 (6 bases). Germline V gene data show CDR1 as SGHNT and CDR2 as YYREEE (reference sequence). The CDR3 totals 12 residues. The chain's CDR3 is CASSLKDYPRVF. CDR3 sequence (DNA): TGTGCCAGCAGCTTAAAGGACTACCCTAGGGTCTTC.